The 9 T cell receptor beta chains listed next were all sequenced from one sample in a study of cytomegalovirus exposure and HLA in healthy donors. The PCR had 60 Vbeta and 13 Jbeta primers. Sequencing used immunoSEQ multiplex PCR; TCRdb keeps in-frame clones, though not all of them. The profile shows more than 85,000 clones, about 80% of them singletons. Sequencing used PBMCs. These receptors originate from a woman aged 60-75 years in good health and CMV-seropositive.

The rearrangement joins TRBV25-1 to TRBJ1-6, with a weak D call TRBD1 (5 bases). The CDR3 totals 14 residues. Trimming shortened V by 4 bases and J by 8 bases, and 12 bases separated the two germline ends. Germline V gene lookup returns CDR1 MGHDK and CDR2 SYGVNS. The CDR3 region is CASSALGVDSPLHF. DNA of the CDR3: TGTGCCAGCAGTGCCCTAGGGGTGGATTCACCCCTCCACTTT. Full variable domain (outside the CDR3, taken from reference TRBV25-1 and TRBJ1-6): EADIYQTPRYLVIGTGKKITLECSQTMGHDKMYWYQQDPGMELHLIHYSYGVNSTEKGDLSSESTVSRIRTEHFPLTLESARPSHTSQYLCASSALGVDSPLHFGNGTRLTVT.

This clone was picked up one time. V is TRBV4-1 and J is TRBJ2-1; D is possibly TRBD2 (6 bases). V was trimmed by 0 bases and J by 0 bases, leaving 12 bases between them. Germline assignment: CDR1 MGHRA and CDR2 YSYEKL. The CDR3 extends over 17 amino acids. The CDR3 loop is CASSQDERVDSYNEQFF. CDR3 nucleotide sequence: TGCGCCAGCAGCCAAGACGAGCGGGTGGACTCCTACAATGAGCAGTTCTTC.

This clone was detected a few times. The DNA for the CDR3 is TGTGCCAGCAGTGAAGCAGGGAGCGGCGGGGACACTGAAGCTTTCTTT. Encoded protein: CASSEAGSGGDTEAFF. The chain links TRBV6-1 to TRBJ1-1, with D unclear. The V end was cut by 0 bases, the J end by 3 bases, with 14 bases between. The CDR3 covers 16 residues. Germline V gene sequence: CDR1 MNHNS, CDR2 SASEGT.

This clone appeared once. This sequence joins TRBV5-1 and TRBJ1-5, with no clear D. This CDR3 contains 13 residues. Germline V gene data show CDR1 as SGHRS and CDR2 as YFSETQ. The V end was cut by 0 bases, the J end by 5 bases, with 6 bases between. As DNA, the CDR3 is TGCGCCAGCAGCTTGGATCGTTATCAGCCCCAGCATTTT. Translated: CASSLDRYQPQHF.

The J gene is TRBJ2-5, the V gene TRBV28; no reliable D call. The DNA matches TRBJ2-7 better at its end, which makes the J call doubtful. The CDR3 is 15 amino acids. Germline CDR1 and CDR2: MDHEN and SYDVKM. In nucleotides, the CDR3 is TGTGCCAGCAGTTTTGCCAGGCCACCTTCCTACGAGCAGTACTTC. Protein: CASSFARPPSYEQYF.

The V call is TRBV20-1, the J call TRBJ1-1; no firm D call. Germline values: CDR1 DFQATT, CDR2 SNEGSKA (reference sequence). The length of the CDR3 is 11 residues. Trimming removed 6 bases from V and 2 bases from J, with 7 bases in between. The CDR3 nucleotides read TGCAGTGCGAGGGAAAACACTGAAGCTTTCTTT. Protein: CSARENTEAFF.

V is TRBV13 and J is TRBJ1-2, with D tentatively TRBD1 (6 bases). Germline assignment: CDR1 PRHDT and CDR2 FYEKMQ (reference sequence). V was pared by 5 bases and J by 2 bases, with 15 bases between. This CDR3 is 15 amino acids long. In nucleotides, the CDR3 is TGTGCCAGCAGCCTTCTAGGGACAACGAACTATGGCTACACCTTC. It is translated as CASSLLGTTNYGYTF.

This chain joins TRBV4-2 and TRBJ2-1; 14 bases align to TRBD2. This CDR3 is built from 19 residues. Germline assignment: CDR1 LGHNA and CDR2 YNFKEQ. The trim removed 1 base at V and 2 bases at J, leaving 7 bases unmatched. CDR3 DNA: TGTGCCAGCAGCCAAGTAGCCGGGACTAGCGGGAGTGCCTACAATGAGCAGTTCTTC. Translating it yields CASSQVAGTSGSAYNEQFF.

CDR3 nucleotides: TGCGCCAGCAGCTCAGAACAGGGCCTCTCTGGAAACACCATATATTTT. Its translation is CASSSEQGLSGNTIYF. J is TRBJ1-3 and V is TRBV5-1; maybe TRBD1 (6 bases). The germline V gene encodes CDR1 SGHRS and CDR2 YFSETQ. V lost 3 bases and J 0 bases, leaving 13 bases between the germline ends. This CDR3 region has 16 residues. The variable domain in full, completed from reference TRBV5-1 and TRBJ1-3, reads KAGVTQTPRYLIKTRGQQVTLSCSPISGHRSVSWYQQTPGQGLQFLFEYFSETQRNKGNFPGRFSGRQFSNSRSEMNVSTLELGDSALYLCASSSEQGLSGNTIYFGEGSWLTVV.